The source of this T cell receptor beta chain is a study of cytomegalovirus exposure and HLA in healthy donors. Study outcomes and limitations: Subsequent analysis found a tendency for first-cohort TCR clusters to co-occur within the 100 to 150 validation repertoires. Most observed TCR sequences were rare, whereas some public TCRs were detected in many donors. Listed as cytomegalovirus-associated were approximately 160 TCR beta chains.

The method was immunoSEQ multiplex PCR; TCRdb's version includes in-frame clones alone and lacks a portion of them. The sample lists roughly 200,000 clones; roughly 77% were seen once. Trimming removed 6 bases at V and 2 bases at J, with 10 bases between. The CDR3 totals 13 residues. Germline V gene sequence: CDR1 MNHNS, CDR2 SASEGT. With regard to this clone: The antigen is undetermined.

Separate from the roughly 730-subject first cohort, the approximately 120-subject validation cohort was the one that the donors belonged to. Sequenced: PBMCs. This TCR came from a woman under 40 in good health and CMV-seronegative. The chain links TRBV6-1 to TRBJ1-1; D is unclear. The DNA for the CDR3 is TGTGCCAGCAGGTGGGCCTATAACACTGAAGCTTTCTTT. Translated: CASRWAYNTEAFF.